The 10 T cell receptor beta chains below come from one sample, sequenced in a study of CD8 T cells in ankylosing spondylitis (TCRdb year 2017). What the research found in general, with its limitations: Blood from ankylosing spondylitis patients appeared to be characterized by a TCR beta motif composed of under ten highly homologous amino acid variants.

The antigens these receptors bind are not known. Receptor amplification or capture employed 5' RACE. These reads were obtained on an Illumina HiSeq 2500. The raw public reads went through TCRdb reprocessing: fastp at Q25, MiXCR clone calling, in-frame beta chains kept. Rows are unified per CDR3 protein, each entry keeping the most common DNA and genes. The sample profile shows hundreds of thousands of distinct CDR3 sequences; about 11% of them were found once. Of the sample, 0.51% is held by the ten largest clones. Sequencing was carried out using blood, either unsorted or a sorted T cell fraction (not recorded which). These receptors were obtained from a male donor with ankylosing spondylitis.

In its sample, this clonotype was seen many times. This chain uses TRBV5-1 with TRBJ2-2; TRBD2 aligns across 11 bases. V lost 4 bases, J lost 6 bases, and 5 bases stayed unmatched. CDR1 is SGHRS and CDR2 is YFSETQ in the germline V gene. CDR3 size: 15 residues. The CDR3 spells CASSPGLAESGELFF. The CDR3 nucleotides are TGCGCCAGCAGCCCGGGACTAGCGGAGTCCGGGGAGCTGTTTTTT.

A few counts support this clonotype. The genes are TRBV18 and TRBJ2-3; D unclear. CDR1 is KGHSH and CDR2 is LQKENI in the germline V gene. The CDR3 is 14 residues long. The germline V and J ends were trimmed by 2 bases and 6 bases, with 12 bases remaining between them. CDR3 DNA sequence: TGTGCCAGCTCACCAGGGGTGCCGTCGGATACGCAGTATTTT. Protein: CASSPGVPSDTQYF. The full variable domain, with the rest looked up from reference TRBV18 and TRBJ2-3, is NAGVMQNPRHLVRRRGQEARLRCSPMKGHSHVYWYRQLPEEGLKFMVYLQKENIIDESGMPKERFSAEFPKEGPSILRIQQVVRGDSAAYFCASSPGVPSDTQYFGPGTRLTVL.

The J gene is TRBJ2-7, the V gene TRBV20-1; D is ambiguous. The CDR3 is 15 residues long. Trimming took off 3 bases at V and 4 bases at J, with 19 bases between the two ends. Germline CDR1 is DFQATT and CDR2 is SNEGSKA (reference sequence). DNA for the CDR3: TGCAGTGCTAGGTCAGAGATGAATGAGGTGTACGAGCAGTACTTC. Protein product: CSARSEMNEVYEQYF.

In this sample, this clonotype turned up a few times. The J gene is TRBJ2-5, the V gene TRBV20-1; 13 nucleotides align to TRBD2. V lost 3 bases to trimming and J lost 5 bases; unmatched junction nucleotides: 6. Per germline, CDR1 DFQATT and CDR2 SNEGSKA (reference sequence). The CDR3 is made up of 15 amino acids. The CDR3 here is CSARAGTSGAETQYF. CDR3 nucleotides: TGCAGTGCTAGGGCTGGGACTAGCGGGGCTGAGACCCAGTACTTC.

J is TRBJ2-7 and V is TRBV7-2; tentative D call: TRBD2 (5 bases). The CDR3 runs to 14 residues. Germline-derived CDR1 and CDR2 are SGHTA and FQGNSA. V lost 0 bases, J lost 7 bases, and 13 bases lay in between. The CDR3, as DNA: TGTGCCAGCAGCTTAGCAGTTCGGGGTGATGAGCAGTACTTC. Protein sequence: CASSLAVRGDEQYF.

This chain links TRBV20-1 with TRBJ2-7, with 10 bases identical to TRBD2. CDR1 is DFQATT, CDR2 SNEGSKA, per germline (reference sequence). The CDR3 loop spans 14 amino acids. V lost 6 bases, J lost 0 bases, and 5 bases stayed unmatched. The CDR3 DNA reads as TGCAGTGCCTCGCTAGCGGGAGACTCCTACGAGCAGTACTTC. Translation gives CSASLAGDSYEQYF.

This clonotype was observed a handful of times. The rearrangement links TRBV20-1 to TRBJ2-7; 9 bases map to TRBD2. J gave up 2 bases and V 3 bases, and 2 bases lay outside the gene matches. Germline CDR1 reads DFQATT; CDR2 reads SNEGSKA (reference sequence). The CDR3 extends over 13 amino acids. The chain's CDR3 is CSASGGGAYEQYF. CDR3 bases: TGCAGTGCTAGCGGCGGGGGGGCCTACGAGCAGTACTTC.

V gene TRBV20-1 combines with J gene TRBJ1-2, with 7 bases lining up with TRBD1. The CDR3 sequence is 13 residues long. Per the germline V gene, CDR1 is DFQATT and CDR2 is SNEGSKA (reference sequence). Trimming cost V 8 bases and J 8 bases; bases outside gene matches: 14. The CDR3 DNA reads as TGCAGTTCAGCGACAGGGCGCGGTCCGGGCTACACCTTC. This codes for CSSATGRGPGYTF.

V gene TRBV24-1 combines with J gene TRBJ2-3, with D perhaps matching TRBD1 (6 bases). The CDR3 has 14 amino acids. V lost 11 bases, J lost 0 bases, and 14 bases lay in between. Germline CDR1 and CDR2: KGHDR and SFDVKD. This CDR3 reads CAIGGDSSTDTQYF. In nucleotides, the CDR3 is TGTGCCATAGGGGGTGACTCTAGCACAGATACGCAGTATTTT.

The chain has TRBV7-9 and TRBJ1-1; TRBD1 might be the D (5 bases). The V gene's germline CDR1 is SEHNR and CDR2 FQNEAQ (reference sequence). Trimming cost V 5 bases and J 6 bases, with 16 bases left between them. The CDR3 has 14 amino acids. This CDR3 reads CASSPQQGEAEAFF. The CDR3 coding sequence is TGTGCCAGCAGCCCCCAGCAGGGTGAGGCTGAAGCTTTCTTT.